This is a list of T cell receptor beta chains from one sample in a study of blood T cell repertoires in COVID-19. Sequenced by immunoSEQ multiplex PCR; TCRdb stores in-frame clones only, minus some. The data contain 30,000 to 40,000 clones, 80% of them singletons. The sample comprised peripheral blood. The receptors here all came from a woman between 70 and 85 years old with acute or convalescent COVID-19. Each CDR3 is given with its conserved first and last residue. D genes are given only for firm matches. The size entry is marked missing in some rows and otherwise reads once, few, many or a size class.

J gene	D gene	V gene	clone size	CDR3 protein
TRBJ2-1	TRBD2	TRBV6-1	NA	CASSDGTSYYNEQFF
TRBJ2-1	TRBD2	TRBV28	NA	CASSPNSGSSYNEQFF
TRBJ2-1	NA	TRBV19	once	CASSMDQIDRGNEQFF
TRBJ1-2	NA	TRBV12-3/TRBV12-4	NA	CASSFRRGGGYTF
TRBJ2-2	TRBD2	TRBV10-3	once	CAINKASGGASTGELFF
TRBJ2-1	TRBD2	TRBV19	NA	CASSISAGGTYNEQFF
TRBJ1-4	TRBD1	TRBV27	NA	CASSSGQGKANEKLFF
TRBJ2-7	NA	TRBV7-9	NA	CASSGDMGRGSYEQYF
TRBJ2-1	TRBD2	TRBV5-1	NA	CASSLAGLAGKVNEQFF
TRBJ2-5	TRBD2	TRBV5-1	NA	CASSFTGGGAEETQYF
TRBJ2-2	NA	TRBV7-2	once	CASSSAGRDSLVSGTGELFF
TRBJ1-1	NA	TRBV12-3/TRBV12-4	NA	CASRYRSNTEAFF
TRBJ2-7	NA	TRBV6-6	NA	CASSRTGGVPEQYF
TRBJ2-7	NA	TRBV29-1	few	CSVEGSPGDYYEQYF
TRBJ2-1	TRBD2	TRBV3-1/TRBV3-2	few	CASSPPRAWSSGNEQFF
TRBJ1-6	TRBD1	TRBV28	few	CASSLRTGINSPLHF
TRBJ1-2	NA	TRBV7-9	NA	CASSLVGGYGYTF
TRBJ2-7	TRBD2	TRBV29-1	NA	CSVSSGSSYEQYF
TRBJ2-5	TRBD2	TRBV7-2	NA	CASSPGLAGGLTQETQYF
TRBJ2-7	TRBD2	TRBV6-2/TRBV6-3	once	CASSLTPTGGFNEQYF
TRBJ2-1	TRBD2	TRBV29-1	NA	CSASPGLAGVRYNEQFF
TRBJ1-1	TRBD1	TRBV29-1	NA	CSVSGGSNTEAFF
TRBJ2-7	NA	TRBV5-1	NA	CASSLQPYLEQYF
TRBJ1-6	TRBD1	TRBV5-5	NA	CASSLGDREVRNSPLHF
TRBJ1-1	NA	TRBV7-9	NA	CASSSPGQNTEAFF
TRBJ2-3	TRBD1	TRBV6-1	few	CASSEEVGGQGADTQYF
TRBJ2-1	NA	TRBV7-9	NA	CASSLASYNEQFF
TRBJ1-1	TRBD1	TRBV7-7	few	CASSFQQGTEAFF
TRBJ2-6	TRBD2	TRBV9	NA	CASSVAEAGGTGANVLTF
TRBJ2-7	TRBD1	TRBV5-8	NA	CASNGYRGVEEQYF
TRBJ2-2	NA	TRBV19	NA	CASSIEGRGTNTGELFF